A selection of T cell receptor beta chains follows, all from one sample in a study of blood T cell repertoires in COVID-19. The table came from immunoSEQ multiplex PCR; TCRdb's copy has only in-frame clones and leaves some out. The sample includes about 160,000 clones, about 81% of them seen just once. The sample comprised peripheral blood. The receptor source for this set is a man in his sixties with active or convalescent COVID-19. The CDR3 runs from the conserved cysteine through the conserved F or W. The D gene is left open where the match is weak. Clone size appears in some rows only: once, few, many, or a class for an expanded clone.

v_call	clone_size	d_call	j_call	cdr3_nt	cdr3_aa
TRBV13	NA	TRBD2	TRBJ2-1	TGTGCCAGCAGCAAACTAGCGGGGTTATACAATGAGCAGTTCTTC	CASSKLAGLYNEQFF
TRBV2	few	NA	TRBJ1-1	TGTGCCAGCAGTCAGGGAGGGCTCGAAGCTTTCTTT	CASSQGGLEAFF
TRBV20-1	NA	NA	TRBJ2-7	TGCAGTGCTAGTGACATCACCTACGAGCAGTACTTC	CSASDITYEQYF
TRBV12-3/TRBV12-4	NA	TRBD1	TRBJ1-4	TGTGCCAGCAGGGGGACAGCTGAAAAACTGTTTTTT	CASRGTAEKLFF
TRBV18	NA	NA	TRBJ2-2	TGTGCCAGCTCACCCAAGGGGACGAACACCGGGGAGCTGTTTTTT	CASSPKGTNTGELFF
TRBV28	NA	TRBD1	TRBJ2-7	TGTGCCAGCAGTTCCCGGGACAGGGGCTACGAGCAGTACTTC	CASSSRDRGYEQYF
TRBV5-1	NA	TRBD2	TRBJ2-2	TGCGCCAGCAGCTGGGGAGGGAGCCACACCGGGGAGCTGTTTTTT	CASSWGGSHTGELFF
TRBV9	NA	TRBD2	TRBJ2-3	TGTGCCAGCAGCCCCCGACTAGCGGGGGGGCCTAAAGATACGCAGTATTTT	CASSPRLAGGPKDTQYF
TRBV7-9	NA	NA	TRBJ2-3	TGTGCCAGCAGCCCACCAGGGGCCCCAGATACGCAGTATTTT	CASSPPGAPDTQYF
TRBV5-1	NA	NA	TRBJ2-1	TGCGCCAGCAGCCGCCGGCAGCGCCGGGACTCCTACAATGAGCAGTTCTTC	CASSRRQRRDSYNEQFF
TRBV2	NA	NA	TRBJ1-5	TGTGCCAGCAGTGTGGAGGACAGTAGCAATCAGCCCCAGCATTTT	CASSVEDSSNQPQHF
TRBV5-1	NA	NA	TRBJ2-2	TGCGCCAGCAGCATAGGAGGGCTAAACACCGGGGAGCTGTTTTTT	CASSIGGLNTGELFF
TRBV6-5	NA	TRBD1	TRBJ2-1	TGTGCCAGCAGTTACTCCGCGGGACAGGGCTACAATGAGCAGTTCTTC	CASSYSAGQGYNEQFF
TRBV27	NA	NA	TRBJ2-7	TGTGCCAGCAGTTTATCTTACCCCGGACAGTCACACTCCTACGAGCAGTACTTC	CASSLSYPGQSHSYEQYF
TRBV7-2	NA	TRBD2	TRBJ2-1	TGTGCCAGCAGCTCCGCGGAACTAGCGGGAGCGGATGAGCAGTTCTTC	CASSSAELAGADEQFF
TRBV27	NA	NA	TRBJ1-5	TGTGCCAGCAGTTTCGAAGGAGATAGCAATCAGCCCCAGCATTTT	CASSFEGDSNQPQHF
TRBV5-1	NA	TRBD1	TRBJ2-3	TGCGCCAGCAGCTTGGACGTGACAGGGGATACGCAGTATTTT	CASSLDVTGDTQYF
TRBV12-1	once	NA	TRBJ1-1	TGTGCCAGCAGCTCCAGGGGGAACACTGAAGCTTTCTTT	CASSSRGNTEAFF
TRBV2	NA	NA	TRBJ1-1	TGTGCCAGCAGTGAAAGCGTACAGGGCTGGTCTGAAGCTTTCTTT	CASSESVQGWSEAFF
TRBV5-1	once	TRBD1	TRBJ2-1	TGCGCCAGCAGCAAGGGACAGAGCTCCTACAATGAGCAGTTCTTC	CASSKGQSSYNEQFF
TRBV5-4	NA	NA	TRBJ1-2	TGTGCCAGCAGCTTGGACAGGGCCTATGGCTACACCTTC	CASSLDRAYGYTF
TRBV29-1	NA	TRBD1	TRBJ2-3	TGCAGCGTTGTGGGGACAGGGTGGGCAGATACGCAGTATTTT	CSVVGTGWADTQYF
TRBV7-6	NA	TRBD2	TRBJ2-5	TGTGCCAGCAGCTCCGGACTAGCTGGAGAGACCCAGTACTTC	CASSSGLAGETQYF
TRBV28	NA	NA	TRBJ1-6	TGTGCCAGCGCGGGGGTGTCGACTAATTCACCCCTCCACTTT	CASAGVSTNSPLHF
TRBV2	NA	TRBD1	TRBJ2-3	TGTGCCAGCAGTGGCCAGGGGGCCACAGATACGCAGTATTTT	CASSGQGATDTQYF
TRBV25-1	NA	NA	TRBJ2-1	TGTGCCAGCAGTGACCTCAAGACGGGTTACAATGAGCAGTTCTTC	CASSDLKTGYNEQFF
TRBV5-4	few	TRBD2	TRBJ2-1	TGTGCCAGCAGCCGGACGGGACTAGCAGGATGGGAGCAGTTCTTC	CASSRTGLAGWEQFF
TRBV7-2	NA	TRBD1	TRBJ1-4	TGTGCCAGCTCCGAGGCGGGACAGGGGATTGAAAAACTGTTTTTT	CASSEAGQGIEKLFF
TRBV19	NA	NA	TRBJ1-1	TGTGCCAGTAGTATAGGATTGGACATAGGCCCCTATAGCACTGAAGCTTTCTTT	CASSIGLDIGPYSTEAFF
TRBV11-2	NA	TRBD2	TRBJ2-1	TGTGCCAGCAGCAAGGGGCTAGCGGATAGGGATGAGCAGTTCTTC	CASSKGLADRDEQFF
TRBV9	NA	TRBD1	TRBJ1-6	TGTGCCAGCAGCGTGTCTGGGACAGGGAATTCACCCCTCCACTTT	CASSVSGTGNSPLHF
TRBV28	NA	NA	TRBJ1-5	TGTGCCAGCAGTACCGGGTCCCCGGCCAATCAGCCCCAGCATTTT	CASSTGSPANQPQHF
TRBV10-3	NA	NA	TRBJ1-5	TGTGCCATCAAGACAGTGGACGGCGCCCAGCATTTT	CAIKTVDGAQHF
TRBV2	NA	TRBD1	TRBJ2-1	TGTGCCAGCAGTGGACAGGGCGATTACAATGAGCAGTTCTTC	CASSGQGDYNEQFF
TRBV6-5	NA	NA	TRBJ2-3	TGTGCCAGCAGTTACAGCGGGGATACGCAGTATTTT	CASSYSGDTQYF
TRBV18	NA	TRBD1	TRBJ2-5	TGTGCCAGCTCCCCGAGACGGGACAGGGGAGGAGAGACCCAGTACTTC	CASSPRRDRGGETQYF
TRBV6-5	NA	NA	TRBJ1-2	TGTGCCAGCAGAAACACAGACCCCTATGGCTACACCTTC	CASRNTDPYGYTF
TRBV5-1	NA	TRBD1	TRBJ1-2	TGCGCCAGCAGCTTGGCTCCAGGGGGGAACTATGGCTACACCTTC	CASSLAPGGNYGYTF
TRBV6-6	NA	NA	TRBJ1-4	TGTGCCAGCAGTTTCCCGGGAAATGAAAAACTGTTTTTT	CASSFPGNEKLFF
TRBV5-1	NA	NA	TRBJ2-5	TGCGCCAGCAGCGGAGGGACAGCCGGGTACCAAGAGACCCAGTACTTC	CASSGGTAGYQETQYF
TRBV11-2	few	TRBD2	TRBJ2-5	TGTGCCAGCAGCCCCCGGTTGGCTAGCGGGATTCAGACCCAGTACTTC	CASSPRLASGIQTQYF
TRBV2	NA	TRBD1	TRBJ2-7	TGTGCCAGCGGCAGGGACAGGGGGTACGAGCAGTACTTC	CASGRDRGYEQYF
TRBV7-9	once	NA	TRBJ2-3	TGTGCCAGCAGCTTAGTGGGCGGGGCCAGCACAGATACGCAGTATTTT	CASSLVGGASTDTQYF
TRBV10-3	NA	TRBD1	TRBJ2-3	TGTGCCTCAACAGGGGGAGTTGATACGCAGTATTTT	CASTGGVDTQYF
TRBV5-5	NA	TRBD1	TRBJ1-4	TGTGCCAGCAGCACCGAACAGGGGACTAATGAAAAACTGTTTTTT	CASSTEQGTNEKLFF
TRBV5-6	NA	NA	TRBJ2-7	TGTGCCAGCAGCCCGACAGGTACCTCCTACGAGCAGTACTTC	CASSPTGTSYEQYF
TRBV18	NA	NA	TRBJ1-4	TGTGCCAGCTCGTCCCCGTTTAATAATGAAAAACTGTTTTTT	CASSSPFNNEKLFF
TRBV5-4	NA	NA	TRBJ2-7	TGTGCCAGCAGCTTGGGGCGGAGTCGTTCCTACGAGCAGTACTTC	CASSLGRSRSYEQYF
TRBV5-4	NA	TRBD1	TRBJ1-1	TGTGCCAGCAGCTTGGCCGGGACAGGGGGCGGCACTGAAGCTTTCTTT	CASSLAGTGGGTEAFF
TRBV9	NA	TRBD1	TRBJ1-6	TGTGCCAGCAGCGTAGCGGGACAGGGCCATTCACCCCTCCACTTT	CASSVAGQGHSPLHF
TRBV28	few	NA	TRBJ1-5	TGTGCCAGCAGTGCACAGTACAATCAGCCCCAGCATTTT	CASSAQYNQPQHF
TRBV18	NA	TRBD1	TRBJ2-5	TGTGCCAGTGAACTACAGGGGACAGAGACCCAGTACTTC	CASELQGTETQYF
TRBV28	NA	NA	TRBJ2-5	TGTGCCAGCAGTTCTCTAACCGCGACAGTCCAAGAGACCCAGTACTTC	CASSSLTATVQETQYF
TRBV3-1/TRBV3-2	NA	NA	TRBJ2-3	TGTGCCAGCAGCCGGAGGGACACAGATACGCAGTATTTT	CASSRRDTDTQYF
TRBV29-1	NA	TRBD1	TRBJ2-4	TGCAGCGGTAGTGAGGGCCAGGGGGACATTCAGTACTTC	CSGSEGQGDIQYF
TRBV6-5	few	NA	TRBJ2-7	TGTGCCAGCAGCAGACTAGGAACGGACGAGCAGTACTTC	CASSRLGTDEQYF
TRBV2	NA	TRBD1	TRBJ2-1	TGTGCCAGCAGTCCTCCCGGGTTTGGGACAGGGGGTCGGGATGAGCAGTTCTTC	CASSPPGFGTGGRDEQFF
TRBV12-3/TRBV12-4	few	TRBD1	TRBJ1-2	TGTGCCAGCAGTCCGTCAGGGGGCTATGGCTACACCTTC	CASSPSGGYGYTF